This entry is about one T cell receptor (beta chain). The antigen it binds to is not known. The sample holds no much larger clone one base away, and base qualities are not on file. Using the deep immunoSEQ assay, multiplex PCR amplified TCR CDR3 regions from genomic DNA. Genomic DNA extracted from each cell subset was distributed evenly over all wells of several immunoSEQ 96-well plates, and each plate served as one replicate. For sorted subsets, 150 to 250 ng of genomic DNA, equivalent to 30,000 or so T cell genomes, went into each replicate PCR. Purified libraries were measured with a Qubit 3.0 fluorometer, size-checked on a Bioanalyzer 2100, and measured again with the KAPA Library Quantification kit. Every immunoSEQ 96-well plate was sequenced on a dedicated single-read 150-cycle Illumina NextSeq 550 flow cell. Regarding the original processing steps: Because only junctional sequences without quality scores were contained in the immunoSEQ output, filtering matching that applied to full-length reads could not be performed. Sequences were annotated with PyIR, a Python wrapper for IgBLAST v1.9, using IMGT germline references to assign V/J genes and CDR3. Any read was removed if the V/J assignment was weak (E-value above 1e-6), the CDR3 was missing, or the read contained stop codons, out-of-frame junctions, or ambiguous translated residues. V3J clonotypes were defined by identical inferred V gene, J gene, and CDR3 amino acid sequence. To compute the percentage overlap between repertoires, the number of shared unique clonotypes was divided by the size of the smaller repertoire. Richness of each repertoire was evaluated using RTK rarefaction, the Chao1 estimator, and Recon v2.1 estimates of unobserved clonotypes. Generation probabilities were computed with OLGA for all TCRbeta clonotypes obtained by the gDNA method from several donors. What TCRdb holds here is the immuneACCESS table cut down to in-frame rearrangements. Part of the clones is not present; checked against another copy, under half of the missing clones reflect an unresolved V gene, and the others are unexplained. The V and J calls and clone size come from that table; D and trimming were worked out from the DNA. This sample has about 1.1 million clones in its table, and approximately 80% of those were observed once. The ten top clones hold more than 0.5% of the sample.

The donors were healthy, HIV-negative adults who had no recently reported acute infections or vaccinations. All donors were Caucasian adults living in Nashville, Tennessee, USA. CD4+ T cells were enriched by magnetic negative selection, after which naive cells were positively selected on CD45RA and the negative fraction was taken as the memory subset. Blood was collected by leukapheresis, and PBMCs were isolated by Ficoll-Histopaque density gradient centrifugation and then cryopreserved in liquid nitrogen vapor phase. Analytical flow cytometry was used to check the purity and quantity of each magnetically sorted T cell population. Genomic DNA was isolated from every sorted fraction and measured by UV absorbance on a Nanodrop 2000c. The record originates from a study of shared clonotypes between healthy human individuals (dated by TCRdb to the early 2020s). Notes on the research overall: Two women and three men aged 18 to 49 years were included in the cohort. Blood TCR repertoires of 5 or 6 healthy adults were deeply sequenced to estimate repertoire size and the extent of clonotype sharing between individuals. To increase sequencing depth and limit assay-specific biases, different laboratories used diverse techniques to prepare libraries and sequence TCR repertoires. For each donor, CD4 naive and CD4 memory were each run on three plates, CD8 naive on two plates, and CD8 memory on one plate. Each donor's leukapheresis produced roughly between about 0.9 and 9.5 billion PBMCs. The study at large found these results: Sampling was restricted to blood, and TCR repertoires in tissues likely differ from the TCR repertoires found in blood. Across four donors, around 5% of naive CD4, approximately 3.5% of naive CD8, around 2.5% of memory CD4, and about 0.44% of memory CD8 clonotypes were shared. Even with the large sequencing depth, rarefaction of the sorted-subset datasets indicated that sequencing was incomplete. Because the study included only a small number of donors, the genetic and exposure-history diversity represented was limited. Pairwise subsampling indicated that sequencing depth was expected to affect the degree of clonotype sharing among donors. Compared with non-shared clonotypes, clonotypes shared by all four sorted-subset donors had higher generation probabilities. Larger estimated clonotype richness was generally found for naive subsets than for memory subsets.

CDR1 and CDR2 are drawn from the germline V gene (reference sequence): SGHNT, YYREEE. The CDR3 sequence holds 14 residues, the cysteine and phenylalanine included. Only the CDR3 DNA stays, 42 bases, in frame from base 1. V and J are trimmed by 2 bases and 4 bases, and the gene matches miss 5 bases of the junction. The specimen was memory CD4+ T cells from PBMCs. Taken with the paper, the label for cell subset or site translates to: CD45RA-negative fraction. The chain joins TRBV5-4 to TRBJ1-2; 7 bases in the middle match TRBD1. This TCR was recovered from a man between 18 and 35 years old in good health. Some clones in this sample may be carry-over from other donors' samples. The CDR3: CASSLQGLPYGYTF. The DNA sequence is given as TGTGCCAGCAGCTTACAGGGGCTCCCCTATGGCTACACCTTC.